Included here is one T cell receptor (beta chain) sequence, with context. What it recognizes is unknown. CDR1 and CDR2 from the germline V gene are SGHDN and FVKESK. This CDR3 is 16 amino acids long. Trimming stripped 0 bases from V and 4 bases from J, with 15 bases between. The source of the sample is a study of cytomegalovirus exposure and HLA in healthy donors. Study information: A later analysis reported the 90 to 150 validation repertoires used the same platform as the 666 first-cohort repertoires. Study-level results: Per published reports, the classifier diagnosed cytomegalovirus status with high specificity and sensitivity.

Data came from immunoSEQ multiplex PCR; TCRdb stores just in-frame clones and leaves some out. Among fewer than 200,000 clones listed, 91% were seen once. The sequence came from a woman between 18 and 30 years old in good health and CMV-seropositive. The sample comprised PBMCs. V gene TRBV14 combines with J gene TRBJ1-2; D possibly corresponds to TRBD1 (5 bases). The CDR3 sequence is CASSQDTGLGLYGYTF. The CDR3 nucleotides read TGTGCCAGCAGCCAAGATACAGGTCTTGGGCTCTATGGCTACACCTTC.